This passage covers 28 T cell receptor beta chains from one sample sequenced in a study of T cell repertoires in cytomegalovirus infection. TCRdb reprocessed the reads via MiXCR and lists one record per CDR3 protein. The sample has hundreds of thousands of distinct CDR3 sequences; roughly a quarter are singletons. The sequenced material came from CD8+ T cells from PBMCs. Every receptor here comes from a human donor in good health (CMV status not recorded). Some clones in this sample may be carry-over from other donors' samples.

A remark on this clonotype: The CDR3 ends on some other residue instead of the conserved phenylalanine or tryptophan, so this is likely a read error. The chain links TRBV2 to TRBJ2-5, with D maybe TRBD1 (5 bases). Germline CDR1 reads SNHLY; CDR2 reads FYNNEI. There are 12 residues in the CDR3. Trimming cost V 7 bases and J 5 bases, with 11 bases left between them. The CDR3 is CASKGRVETQYL. The CDR3 DNA follows: TGTGCCAGCAAGGGCAGGGTCGAGACCCAGTACCTC.

As DNA, the CDR3 is TGCGCCAGCAGCTTGTACCGGGGGGCCAACAATGAGCAGTTCTTC. It codes for CASSLYRGANNEQFF. The chain carries TRBV5-1 and TRBJ2-1, with D tentatively TRBD2 (7 bases). V shed 1 base and J shed 5 bases, with 13 bases lying between them. The CDR3 runs to 15 residues. In germline, CDR1 is SGHRS, CDR2 YFSETQ. Supplemented by reference TRBV5-1 and TRBJ2-1, the full variable domain reads KAGVTQTPRYLIKTRGQQVTLSCSPISGHRSVSWYQQTPGQGLQFLFEYFSETQRNKGNFPGRFSGRQFSNSRSEMNVSTLELGDSALYLCASSLYRGANNEQFFGPGTRLTVL.

This clonotype was seen a handful of times. The chain combines TRBV25-1 with TRBJ2-5, with D possibly matching TRBD1 (6 bases). The germline V gene encodes CDR1 MGHDK and CDR2 SYGVNS. CDR3 size: 14 residues. The germline V and J ends were trimmed by 2 bases and 4 bases, with 11 bases remaining between them. CDR3 loop: CASSEVGQSETQYF. In DNA, the CDR3 is TGTGCCAGCAGTGAAGTCGGACAGTCAGAGACCCAGTACTTC.

This clonotype was seen at least ten times. This rearrangement joins TRBV7-2 to TRBJ1-6, with TRBD1 matching over 8 bases. The V segment lost 4 bases and the J segment 10 bases; nucleotides outside the gene matches: 6. Germline values: CDR1 SGHTA, CDR2 FQGNSA. This CDR3 contains 14 residues. The CDR3 reads CASSWVQGESPLHF. CDR3 nucleotide sequence: TGTGCCAGCAGCTGGGTACAGGGGGAATCACCCCTCCACTTT.

This clonotype was seen a handful of times. DNA of the CDR3: TGTGCCAGCAGTTCTCGTGGACAGAGGTTTAATCAGCCCCAGCATTTT. Translating gives CASSSRGQRFNQPQHF. The V call is TRBV28, the J call TRBJ1-5; possibly TRBD1 for D (6 bases). V lost 4 bases and J lost 4, with 17 bases in between. This CDR3 has 16 residues. Looked up from germline, CDR1 is MDHEN and CDR2 is SYDVKM.

V is TRBV28 and J is TRBJ2-7; 9 bases are shared with TRBD1. The germline V gene encodes CDR1 MDHEN and CDR2 SYDVKM. This CDR3 spans 14 amino acids. With 2 bases clipped from V and 5 bases from J, the junction kept 4 bases outside the gene matches. The CDR3 region is CASSLRGQGHEQYV. The DNA for the CDR3 is TGTGCCAGCAGTTTACGGGGACAGGGACACGAGCAGTACGTC.

This clonotype was seen at least ten times. This rearrangement joins TRBV7-2 to TRBJ2-5, with 9 bases identical to TRBD2. The CDR3 runs 16 residues. Germline lookup yields CDR1 SGHTA and CDR2 FQGNSA. The ends lost 1 base at V and 5 bases at J; junction bases unmatched: 8. The CDR3 sequence: CASSLGFAGGRETQYF. CDR3 bases: TGTGCCAGCAGCTTAGGATTTGCGGGGGGGCGTGAGACCCAGTACTTC.

The gene calls are TRBV4-2 and TRBJ2-5, with 11 bases fitting TRBD2. The V and J ends lost 0 bases and 2 bases, in that order; junction bases with no gene match: 5. The CDR3 has 17 amino acids. CDR1 LGHNA and CDR2 YNFKEQ come from the germline V gene. CDR3 nucleotides: TGTGCCAGCAGCCAAGATGTGGTAGCGGGGGGGCAAGAGACCCAGTACTTC. This translates into CASSQDVVAGGQETQYF.

This clonotype was counted between two and nine times. The genes are TRBV5-5 and TRBJ1-6, with D hard to call. This CDR3 has 14 residues. CDR1 is SGHKS, CDR2 YYEKEE, per germline (reference sequence). The V end lost 0 bases, the J end lost 7 bases, and 8 bases lay between the germline ends. This CDR3 reads CASSLAVVNSPLHF. As DNA, the CDR3 is TGTGCCAGCAGCTTGGCGGTTGTGAATTCACCCCTCCACTTT.

CDR3 protein: CSVEWRGETQYF. The CDR3 bases are TGCAGCGTGGAATGGCGCGGGGAGACCCAGTACTTC. V and J are TRBV29-1 and TRBJ2-5, with TRBD2 as a possible D gene (5 bases). V lost 6 bases and J 5 bases, leaving 13 bases between the germline ends. CDR3 size: 12 residues. From germline, CDR1 is SQVTM and CDR2 ANQGSEA.

This clonotype was observed a handful of times. The chain links TRBV27 to TRBJ1-1; no clear D. This CDR3 has 11 amino acids. Germline V gene data show CDR1 as MNHEY and CDR2 as SMNVEV (reference sequence). V was trimmed by 7 bases and J by 8 bases, leaving 11 bases between them. The DNA of the CDR3 is TGTGCCAGCACCCATGGCCTCGAAGCTTTCTTT. This codes for CASTHGLEAFF.

Ten or more counts support this clonotype. V gene TRBV4-3 combines with J gene TRBJ2-3, with TRBD2 matching over 13 bases. The V segment lost 0 bases and the J segment 4 bases; nucleotides outside the gene matches: 1. The CDR3 runs 16 residues. CDR1 and CDR2 (germline): LGHNA, YSLEER. CDR3 sequence reads: CASSQELAGGADTQYF. CDR3 DNA: TGCGCCAGCAGCCAAGAACTAGCGGGGGGGGCAGATACGCAGTATTTT.

This clonotype was observed a few times. The rearrangement uses TRBV7-6 and TRBJ2-1; D might be TRBD1 (6 bases). This CDR3 spans 16 amino acids. In germline, CDR1 is SGHVS, CDR2 FNYEAQ. The V and J ends lost 5 bases and 3 bases respectively, with 17 bases between them. This chain's CDR3 is CASSINRDGVYNEQFF. The CDR3 DNA sequence: TGTGCCAGCAGCATTAACAGGGATGGGGTCTACAATGAGCAGTTCTTC.

The V gene is TRBV19, the J gene TRBJ1-1; weak D call: TRBD1 (6 bases). V lost 7 bases and J 1 base, leaving 13 bases between the germline ends. CDR1 is LNHDA, CDR2 SQIVND, per germline (reference sequence). The CDR3 has 14 amino acids. CDR3: CASTGGARNTEAFF. CDR3 bases: TGTGCCAGTACGGGGGGCGCCCGGAACACTGAAGCTTTCTTT.

This clonotype came up many times. This chain links TRBV6-1 with TRBJ2-1, with D unresolved. CDR3 length: 12 residues. Germline CDR1 reads MNHNS; CDR2 reads SASEGT. The germline V and J ends were trimmed by 5 bases and 8 bases, with 10 bases remaining between them. CDR3 region: CASSYSGYEQFF. CDR3 nucleotide sequence: TGTGCCAGCAGTTATTCCGGGTATGAGCAGTTCTTC.

This clonotype was recorded many times. V usage is TRBV10-3 and J usage is TRBJ2-1; D remains ambiguous. Germline loops: CDR1 ENHRY, CDR2 SYGVKD. V lost 1 base to trimming and J lost 0 bases, with 10 bases between them. The CDR3 loop spans 16 amino acids. The CDR3, as DNA: TGTGCCATCAGTGAGTGGGATAGAAGCTCCTACAATGAGCAGTTCTTC. Protein sequence: CAISEWDRSSYNEQFF.

The chain recombines TRBV5-6 with TRBJ1-5; tentatively, D is TRBD1 (5 bases). Trimming removed 4 bases from V and 3 bases from J, with 11 bases in between. Per germline, CDR1 SGHDT and CDR2 YYEEEE. The CDR3 loop spans 14 amino acids. CDR3 coding DNA: TGTGCCAGCAGCCGGGGGACCTCCAATCAGCCCCAGCATTTT. Translating gives CASSRGTSNQPQHF. Using reference TRBV5-6 and TRBJ1-5 for the parts outside the CDR3, the full variable domain is DAGVTQSPTHLIKTRGQQVTLRCSPKSGHDTVSWYQQALGQGPQFIFQYYEEEERQRGNFPDRFSGHQFPNYSSELNVNALLLGDSALYLCASSRGTSNQPQHFGDGTRLSIL.

This clonotype has more than one count but fewer than ten. The rearrangement joins TRBV7-9 to TRBJ1-1, with D hard to call. This CDR3 contains 12 residues. V was shortened by 8 bases and J by 6 bases, with 13 bases between the two germline ends. CDR1 is SEHNR and CDR2 is FQNEAQ in the germline V gene (reference sequence). CDR3 residues: CASGVGNAEAFF. The CDR3 DNA reads TGTGCCAGCGGGGTAGGTAATGCTGAAGCTTTCTTT.

The gene calls are TRBV28 and TRBJ1-1, with a tentative D call TRBD1 (6 bases). CDR1 MDHEN and CDR2 SYDVKM come from the germline V gene. V dropped 8 bases and J dropped 5 bases, with 18 bases sitting between them. The CDR3 sequence is 14 residues long. The CDR3 nucleotides read TGTGCCAGCTTGGTGCAGGGAGGGGGTACTGAAGCTTTCTTT. This encodes CASLVQGGGTEAFF.

The chain recombines TRBV9 with TRBJ1-5, with no clear D. V dropped 4 bases and J dropped 3 bases, with 8 bases sitting between them. Per germline, CDR1 SGDLS and CDR2 YYNGEE. The CDR3 contains 13 residues. This chain's CDR3 is CASSPTTNQPQHF. The CDR3 DNA reads as TGTGCCAGCAGCCCCACGACCAATCAGCCCCAGCATTTT.

In its sample, this clonotype was seen a few times. The DNA for the CDR3 is TGCGCCAGCAGCCGGGGCCAGGGGGGTCTACAAGAGACCCAGTACTTC. It specifies CASSRGQGGLQETQYF. V usage is TRBV4-1 and J usage is TRBJ2-5; the D gene is possibly TRBD1 (7 bases). Trimming removed 4 bases at V and 2 bases at J, with 17 bases between. The CDR3 sequence is 16 residues long. From germline, CDR1 is MGHRA and CDR2 YSYEKL.

The chain is built from TRBV15 and TRBJ2-7; D call uncertain. The CDR3 is made up of 13 amino acids. Germline lookup yields CDR1 LNHNV and CDR2 YYDKDF (reference sequence). Here the CDR3 DNA reads TGTGCCACCAGCAGAGTTCGTTCCTGCGAGCAGTACGTC. It is translated as CATSRVRSCEQYV.

With regard to this clonotype: At one of its ends the junction is not consistent with the germline gene, which may arise from a read error. This chain links TRBV14 with TRBJ2-6; 9 bases align to TRBD1. The CDR3 runs 18 residues. Per the germline V gene, CDR1 is SGHDN and CDR2 is FVKESK. CDR3 DNA sequence: TGTGCCAGCAGCCACCTCCGGGACAGGGCTCCCGGGGCCAACGTCCTGATTTTC. Translating it yields CASSHLRDRAPGANVLIF. Full variable domain (rest looked up from reference TRBV14 and TRBJ2-6): EAGVTQFPSHSVIEKGQTVTLRCDPISGHDNLYWYRRVMGKEIKFLLHFVKESKQDESGMPNNRFLAERTGGTYSTLKVQPAELEDSGVYFCASSHLRDRAPGANVLIFGAGSRLTVL.

V and J are TRBV29-1 and TRBJ2-1, with D perhaps TRBD2 (6 bases). V dropped 4 bases and J dropped 0 bases, with 10 bases sitting between them. The CDR3 spans 14 residues. The germline CDR1 and CDR2 sequences are SQVTM and ANQGSEA. CDR3 nucleotides: TGCAGCGTTGGGTGGGGGGACTCCTACAATGAGCAGTTCTTC. Amino acid sequence: CSVGWGDSYNEQFF.

Ten or more counts support this clonotype. V gene TRBV7-6 combines with J gene TRBJ2-1; TRBD1 matches 10 bases. The length of the CDR3 is 20 residues. V lost 5 bases and J lost 0; bases outside the gene matches: 16. Germline V gene sequence: CDR1 SGHVS, CDR2 FNYEAQ. The CDR3 DNA reads as TGTGCCAGCAGCCTCCCGGACAGGGGGATAGGGGAAGCCTCCTACAATGAGCAGTTCTTC. As protein: CASSLPDRGIGEASYNEQFF. The whole variable domain, filled in from reference TRBV7-6 and TRBJ2-1, reads GAGVSQSPRYKVTKRGQDVALRCDPISGHVSLYWYRQALGQGPEFLTYFNYEAQQDKSGLPNDRFSAERPEGSISTLTIQRTEQRDSAMYRCASSLPDRGIGEASYNEQFFGPGTRLTVL.

A word on this clonotype: The junction shows a germline mismatch at one end, possibly a read error. The chain has TRBV28 and TRBJ1-2; 8 bases line up with TRBD1. CDR1 and CDR2 from the germline V gene are MDHEN and SYDVKM. This CDR3 region has 14 residues. The CDR3 here is CANSSPAGGWGYTF. For the CDR3, the DNA is TGTGCCAACAGTTCCCCGGCAGGGGGCTGGGGCTACACCTTC.

In this sample, this clonotype turned up once. This may be a read error: a much more frequent sequence differs by one nucleotide. The chain carries TRBV7-4 and TRBJ1-4; the D gene is possibly TRBD1 (5 bases). The V and J ends lost 5 bases and 0 bases respectively, with 13 bases between them. Germline-derived CDR1 and CDR2 are SGHVT and SQSDAQ. This CDR3 region has 16 residues. DNA of the CDR3: TGTGCCAGCAGCCCCCTGGGGGGGGCAACTAATGAAAAACTGTTTTTT. Encoded protein: CASSPLGGATNEKLFF. The variable domain in full, with the rest retrieved from reference TRBV7-4 and TRBJ1-4, is GAGVSQSPRYKVAKRGRDVALRCDSISGHVTLYWYRQTLGQGSEVLTYSQSDAQRDKSGRPSGRFSAERPERSVSTLKIQRTEQGDSAVYLCASSPLGGATNEKLFFGSGTQLSVL.

This clonotype was observed many times. The chain is built from TRBV7-2 and TRBJ1-6; 7 nucleotides match TRBD1. Germline V gene lookup returns CDR1 SGHTA and CDR2 FQGNSA. CDR3 length equals 14 residues. V lost 5 bases, J lost 8 bases, and 6 bases stayed unmatched. CDR3 in DNA: TGTGCCAGCAGCCCCCGGGACAGCTATTCACCCCTCCACTTT. Residues: CASSPRDSYSPLHF.